This TCR beta chain came from a study of CD8+ T cells in alopecia areata. Study at large: Tofacitinib dosing lasted 6 to 18 months, which was then followed by 6 months off drug. Broader study findings: Resident alphabeta T cells of normal skin are also sequenced in scalp samples. Throughout tofacitinib, many expanded lesional clones continued to persist in scalp and blood.

Reverse transcription of extracted RNA yielded cDNA, which provided the sequencing template. Sequenced by immunoSEQ multiplex PCR; TCRdb stores in-frame clones only, minus some. Of 150,000 to 250,000 clones listed, about three fifths are singletons. Treatment given: oral pan-JAK inhibitor, 5-10 mg twice daily. On this clone itself: No antigen is known for it.

The germline gives CDR1 SGHTS, CDR2 YDEGEE. This CDR3 spans 16 amino acids. V lost 0 bases and J 2 bases, leaving 15 bases between the germline ends. This chain uses TRBV5-8 with TRBJ2-7; D not resolved. This sequence was found in a human donor with alopecia areata. The sequencing here drew on CD4+ T cells sorted from blood, taken at week 24, from a patient treated with tofacitinib. The CDR3 coding sequence is TGTGCCAGCAGCTTGGTTTTCCCGATTCCGACCTACGAGCAGTACTTC. This gives the protein CASSLVFPIPTYEQYF.